One and the same sample provided the 14 T cell receptor beta chains below, sequenced in a study of T cell responses to AZD1222 COVID-19 vaccine (dated by TCRdb to 2020 to 2023). Library prep was done by the immunoSEQ multiplex PCR assay. TCRdb limited this immuneACCESS table to in-frame rearrangements with V and J called. A share of clones is missing; checked studies link under half to unresolved V genes, and the rest is unexplained. The sample has some 110,000 clones on record, roughly 87% of them singletons. The top ten clonotypes cover around 45% of the sample. The time point label of this sample denotes: about 28 days (+/-7) after the second vaccine dose. Material: peripheral blood, obtained 28 days after the second AZD1222 dose. These receptor sequences come from an adult who received the AZD1222 COVID-19 vaccine.

This chain uses TRBV5-6 with TRBJ1-1, with D perhaps TRBD1 (6 bases). The germline V and J ends were trimmed by 4 bases and 4 bases, with 14 bases remaining between them. The V gene's germline CDR1 is SGHDT and CDR2 YYEEEE. The CDR3 is made up of 14 amino acids. The CDR3 region has the DNA TGTGCCAGCAGCCCCGGACAGCTTTTCACTGAAGCTTTCTTT. As protein: CASSPGQLFTEAFF.

This clone was recorded only once. The chain has TRBV6-6 and TRBJ2-3; 10 bases are a match to TRBD2. Trimming at V came to 7 bases and at J to 3 bases, leaving 4 bases not matched to a gene. The length of the CDR3 is 14 residues. The V gene's germline CDR1 is MNHNY and CDR2 SVGAGI (reference sequence). In nucleotides, the CDR3 is TGTGCCAGCAATAAGGGACTAGCGACAGATACGCAGTATTTT. It encodes CASNKGLATDTQYF.

This sequence joins TRBV7-9 and TRBJ1-4; 11 positions agree with TRBD1. The CDR3 runs to 16 residues. The V and J ends lost 5 bases and 1 base, in that order; junction bases with no gene match: 3. From germline, CDR1 is SEHNR and CDR2 FQNEAQ (reference sequence). The CDR3 is CASSPGTGGTNEKLFF. CDR3 nucleotide sequence: TGTGCCAGCAGCCCCGGGACAGGGGGAACTAATGAAAAACTGTTTTTT.

The rearrangement links TRBV20-1 to TRBJ2-7; D gene unclear. CDR1 is DFQATT, CDR2 SNEGSKA, per germline (reference sequence). The CDR3 covers 11 residues. Trimming stripped 7 bases from V and 0 bases from J, with 7 bases between. This CDR3 is CSGGNSYEQYF. The CDR3, as DNA: TGCAGTGGGGGAAACTCCTACGAGCAGTACTTC.

V gene TRBV7-2 combines with J gene TRBJ1-6; no firm D call. V was trimmed by 5 bases and J by 5 bases, leaving 10 bases between them. The germline CDR1 and CDR2 sequences are SGHTA and FQGNSA. This CDR3 region has 14 residues. CDR3: CASSEVTDNSPLHF. Here the CDR3 DNA reads TGTGCCAGCAGCGAGGTAACGGATAATTCACCCCTCCACTTT.

The rearrangement links TRBV30 to TRBJ1-5; 7 nucleotides align to TRBD1. The trim removed 2 bases at V and 7 bases at J, leaving 11 bases unmatched. Germline V CDR1 and CDR2: GTSNPN, SVGIG (reference sequence). The CDR3 covers 15 residues. The CDR3 loop reads CAWSRTGRRGQPQHF. CDR3 nucleotides: TGTGCCTGGAGTCGGACAGGAAGACGAGGCCAGCCCCAGCATTTT.

Only one count was recorded for this clone. The chain uses TRBV10-3 and TRBJ2-1; TRBD2 matches 8 bases. The germline CDR1 and CDR2 sequences are ENHRY and SYGVKD. The CDR3 loop spans 17 amino acids. After removal of 0 bases from V and 7 bases from J, the junction contained 11 bases not matched to a gene. DNA for the CDR3: TGTGCCATCAGTGAGTCGCCGGCGGGAGGCTCACGGAATGAGCAGTTCTTC. This encodes CAISESPAGGSRNEQFF.

The rearrangement links TRBV29-1 to TRBJ2-7, with TRBD1 as a possible D gene (6 bases). Germline-derived CDR1 and CDR2 are SQVTM and ANQGSEA. V was clipped by 4 bases and J by 4 bases, with 14 bases between them. The CDR3 runs to 13 residues. CDR3 sequence: CSVAAGVSYEQYF. CDR3 sequence (DNA): TGCAGCGTTGCAGCAGGGGTTTCGTACGAGCAGTACTTC.

The V gene is TRBV6-5, the J gene TRBJ2-4; 8 nucleotides line up with TRBD1. The CDR3 runs 16 residues. Germline lookup yields CDR1 MNHEY and CDR2 SVGAGI. J lost 9 bases, V lost 0 bases, and 10 bases had no gene match. The CDR3 loop reads CASSYSRTGSEGIQYF. CDR3 DNA: TGTGCCAGCAGTTACTCGAGGACAGGGTCAGAGGGCATTCAGTACTTC.

This chain connects TRBV28 to TRBJ2-7, with 11 positions matching TRBD1. The J segment lost 3 bases and the V segment lost 10 bases, leaving 5 bases of the junction unmatched. This CDR3 comprises 13 residues. Germline CDR1 reads MDHEN; CDR2 reads SYDVKM. The CDR3 coding sequence is TGTGCCATCGGACAGGGGGCGGACTACGAGCAGTACTTC. Protein: CAIGQGADYEQYF.

The chain joins TRBV5-6 to TRBJ2-1; TRBD2 matches 7 bases. Losses at the gene ends were 1 base for V and 0 bases for J; bases not matched to a gene: 10. The CDR3 has 18 amino acids. Germline CDR1 and CDR2: SGHDT and YYEEEE. The CDR3 reads CASSLFSGTISSYNEQFF. The CDR3 DNA is TGTGCCAGCAGCTTGTTCTCCGGGACTATCAGCTCCTACAATGAGCAGTTCTTC.

The chain carries TRBV25-1 and TRBJ2-2, with 8 bases that match TRBD1. The CDR3 extends over 14 amino acids. The V and J ends lost 4 bases and 3 bases, in that order; junction bases with no gene match: 1. Germline V gene data show CDR1 as MGHDK and CDR2 as SYGVNS. This CDR3 is CASSGGQDTGELFF. The CDR3 region has the DNA TGTGCCAGCAGTGGGGGACAGGACACCGGGGAGCTGTTTTTT.

The chain uses TRBV5-1 and TRBJ1-4; TRBD1 matches at 10 bases. V was clipped by 4 bases and J by 2 bases; unmatched bases: 5. Germline V gene lookup returns CDR1 SGHRS and CDR2 YFSETQ. The CDR3 is 16 residues long. CDR3 sequence: CASSKGQGVTNEKLFF. The CDR3 DNA reads as TGCGCCAGCAGCAAAGGACAGGGGGTTACTAATGAAAAACTGTTTTTT.

The chain joins TRBV6-5 to TRBJ2-7, with D perhaps TRBD1 or TRBD2 (6 bases each). V was cut by 10 bases and J by 6 bases, with 19 bases left in between. From germline, CDR1 is MNHEY and CDR2 SVGAGI. The CDR3 sequence is 13 residues long. The CDR3 DNA reads as TGTGCCACGTTGAAGGGGGGCTTGGGCGAGCAGTACTTC. Its protein product is CATLKGGLGEQYF.